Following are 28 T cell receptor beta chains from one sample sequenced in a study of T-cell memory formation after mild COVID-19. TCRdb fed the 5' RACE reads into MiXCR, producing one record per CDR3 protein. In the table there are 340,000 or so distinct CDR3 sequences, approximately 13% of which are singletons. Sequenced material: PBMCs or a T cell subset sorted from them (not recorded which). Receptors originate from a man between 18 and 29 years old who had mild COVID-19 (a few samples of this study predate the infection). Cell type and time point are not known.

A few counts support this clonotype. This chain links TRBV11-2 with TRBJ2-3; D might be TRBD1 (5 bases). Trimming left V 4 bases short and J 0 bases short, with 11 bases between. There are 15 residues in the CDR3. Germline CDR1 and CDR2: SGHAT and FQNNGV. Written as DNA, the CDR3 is TGTGCCAGCAGCTCGGACACGATAAGCACAGATACGCAGTATTTT. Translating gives CASSSDTISTDTQYF.

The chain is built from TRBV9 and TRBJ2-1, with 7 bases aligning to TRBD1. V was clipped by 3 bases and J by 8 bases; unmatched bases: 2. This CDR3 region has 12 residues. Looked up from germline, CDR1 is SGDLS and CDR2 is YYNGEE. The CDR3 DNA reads TGTGCCAGCAGCGGACAGGGATATGAGCAGTTCTTC. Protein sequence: CASSGQGYEQFF.

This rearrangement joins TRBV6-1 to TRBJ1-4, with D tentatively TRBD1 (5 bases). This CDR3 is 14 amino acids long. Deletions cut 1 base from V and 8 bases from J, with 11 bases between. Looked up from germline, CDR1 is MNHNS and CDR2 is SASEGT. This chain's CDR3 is CASSEDGGSEKLFF. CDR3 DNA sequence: TGTGCCAGCAGTGAAGACGGGGGGTCGGAAAAACTGTTTTTT.

CDR3 sequence reads: CASSQYPPTFSSGNTIYF. The CDR3 DNA follows: TGTGCCAGCAGCCAATACCCGCCGACTTTCAGCTCTGGAAACACCATATATTTT. This sequence joins TRBV3-1 and TRBJ1-3; the D is unclear. This CDR3 spans 18 amino acids. Germline CDR1 and CDR2: LGHDT and YNNKEL (reference sequence). The V and J ends lost 2 bases and 0 bases respectively, with 17 bases between them.

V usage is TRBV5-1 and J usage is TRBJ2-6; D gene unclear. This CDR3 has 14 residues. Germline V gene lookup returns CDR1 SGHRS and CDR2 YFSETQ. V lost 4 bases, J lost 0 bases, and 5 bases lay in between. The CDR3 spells CASSGSSGANVLTF. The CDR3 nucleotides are TGCGCCAGCAGCGGAAGCTCTGGGGCCAACGTCCTGACTTTC.

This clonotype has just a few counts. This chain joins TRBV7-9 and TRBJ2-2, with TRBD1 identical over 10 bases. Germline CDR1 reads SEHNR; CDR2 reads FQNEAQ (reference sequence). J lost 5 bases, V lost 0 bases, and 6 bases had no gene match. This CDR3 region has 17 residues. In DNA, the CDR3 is TGTGCCAGCAGCTTAGCCCGGACAGGGGGTGAAACCGGGGAGCTGTTTTTT. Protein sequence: CASSLARTGGETGELFF.

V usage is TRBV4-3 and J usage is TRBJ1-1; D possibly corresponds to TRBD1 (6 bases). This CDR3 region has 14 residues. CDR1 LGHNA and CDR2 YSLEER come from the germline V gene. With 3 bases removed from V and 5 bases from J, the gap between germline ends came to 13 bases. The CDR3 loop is CASSQEQGWTEAFF. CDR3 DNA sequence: TGCGCCAGCAGCCAGGAACAGGGATGGACTGAAGCTTTCTTT.

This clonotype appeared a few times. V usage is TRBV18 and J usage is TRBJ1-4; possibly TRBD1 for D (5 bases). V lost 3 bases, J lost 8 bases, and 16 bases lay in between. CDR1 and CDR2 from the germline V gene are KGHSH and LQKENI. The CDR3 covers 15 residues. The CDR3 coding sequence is TGTGCCAGCTCACCGGGCGGAGGGGCAGGAGAAAAACTGTTTTTT. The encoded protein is CASSPGGGAGEKLFF.

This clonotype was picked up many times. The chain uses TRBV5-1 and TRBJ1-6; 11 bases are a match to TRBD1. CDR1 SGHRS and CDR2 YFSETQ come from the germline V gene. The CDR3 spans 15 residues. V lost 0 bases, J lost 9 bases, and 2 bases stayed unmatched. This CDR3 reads CASSLEGTGGSPLHF. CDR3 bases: TGCGCCAGCAGCTTGGAAGGGACAGGGGGTTCACCCCTCCACTTT.

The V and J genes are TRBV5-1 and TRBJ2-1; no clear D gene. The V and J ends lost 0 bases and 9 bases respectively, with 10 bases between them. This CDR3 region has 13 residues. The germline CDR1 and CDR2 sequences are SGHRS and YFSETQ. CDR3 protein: CASSLVRLSEQFF. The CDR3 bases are TGCGCCAGCAGCTTGGTACGCCTGTCTGAGCAGTTCTTC. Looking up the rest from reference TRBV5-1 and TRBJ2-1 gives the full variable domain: KAGVTQTPRYLIKTRGQQVTLSCSPISGHRSVSWYQQTPGQGLQFLFEYFSETQRNKGNFPGRFSGRQFSNSRSEMNVSTLELGDSALYLCASSLVRLSEQFFGPGTRLTVL.

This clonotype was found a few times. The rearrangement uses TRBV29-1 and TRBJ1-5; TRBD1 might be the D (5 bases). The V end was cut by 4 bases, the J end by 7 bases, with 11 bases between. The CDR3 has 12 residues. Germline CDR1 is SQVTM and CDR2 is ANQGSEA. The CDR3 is CSVGGGDQPQHF. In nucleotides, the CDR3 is TGCAGCGTTGGGGGGGGGGACCAGCCCCAGCATTTT.

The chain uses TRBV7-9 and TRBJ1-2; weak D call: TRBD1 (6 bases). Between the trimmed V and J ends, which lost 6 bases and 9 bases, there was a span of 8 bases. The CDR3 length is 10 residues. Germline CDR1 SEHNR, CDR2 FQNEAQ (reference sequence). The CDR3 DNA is TGTGCCAGCAGACGGGACAGCTACACCTTC. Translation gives CASRRDSYTF.

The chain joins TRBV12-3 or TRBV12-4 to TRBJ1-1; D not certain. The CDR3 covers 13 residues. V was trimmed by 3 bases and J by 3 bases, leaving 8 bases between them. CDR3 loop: CASSLSSDTEAFF. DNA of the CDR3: TGTGCCAGCAGTTTGTCGAGCGACACTGAAGCTTTCTTT.

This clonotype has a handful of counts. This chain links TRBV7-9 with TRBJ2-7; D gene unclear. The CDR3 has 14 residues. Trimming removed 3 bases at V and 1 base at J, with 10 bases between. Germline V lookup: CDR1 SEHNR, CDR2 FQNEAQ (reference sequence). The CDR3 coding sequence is TGTGCCAGCAGCTTTGACATCGCATCCTACGAGCAGTACTTC. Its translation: CASSFDIASYEQYF. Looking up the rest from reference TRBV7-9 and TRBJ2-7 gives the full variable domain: DTGVSQNPRHKITKRGQNVTFRCDPISEHNRLYWYRQTLGQGPEFLTYFQNEAQLEKSRLLSDRFSAERPKGSFSTLEIQRTEQGDSAMYLCASSFDIASYEQYFGPGTRLTVT.

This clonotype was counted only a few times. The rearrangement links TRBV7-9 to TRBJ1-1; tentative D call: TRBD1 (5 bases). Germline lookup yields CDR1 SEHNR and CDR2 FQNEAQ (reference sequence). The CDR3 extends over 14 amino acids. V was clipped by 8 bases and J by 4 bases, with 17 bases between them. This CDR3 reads CASAEGLLGTEAFF. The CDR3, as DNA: TGTGCCAGCGCAGAGGGACTCCTTGGCACTGAAGCTTTCTTT.

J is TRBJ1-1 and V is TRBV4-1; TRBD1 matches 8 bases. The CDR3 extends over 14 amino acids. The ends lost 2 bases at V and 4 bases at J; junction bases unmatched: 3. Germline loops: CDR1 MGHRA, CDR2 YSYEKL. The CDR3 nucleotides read TGCGCCAGCAGCCAATCGGACAGGGTCACTGAAGCTTTCTTT. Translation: CASSQSDRVTEAFF.

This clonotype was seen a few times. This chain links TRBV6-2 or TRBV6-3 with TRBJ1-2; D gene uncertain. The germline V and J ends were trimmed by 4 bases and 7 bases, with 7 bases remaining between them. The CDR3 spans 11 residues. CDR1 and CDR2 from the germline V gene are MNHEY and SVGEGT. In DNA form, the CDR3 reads TGTGCCAGCAGTTTCGCGAGTGGCTACACCTTC. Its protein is CASSFASGYTF.

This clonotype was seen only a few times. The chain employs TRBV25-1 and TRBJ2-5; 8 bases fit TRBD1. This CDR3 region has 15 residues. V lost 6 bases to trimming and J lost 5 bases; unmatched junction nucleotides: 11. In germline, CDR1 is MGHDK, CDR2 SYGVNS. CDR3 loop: CASSAGTGGIETQYF. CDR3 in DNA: TGTGCCAGCAGCGCTGGGACAGGTGGGATTGAGACCCAGTACTTC.

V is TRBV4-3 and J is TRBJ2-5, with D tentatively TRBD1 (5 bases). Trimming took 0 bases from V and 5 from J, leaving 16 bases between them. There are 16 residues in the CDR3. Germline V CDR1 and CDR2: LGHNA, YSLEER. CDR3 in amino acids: CASSQDGAGYGETQYF. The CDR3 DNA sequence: TGCGCCAGCAGCCAAGATGGGGCAGGGTATGGGGAGACCCAGTACTTC.

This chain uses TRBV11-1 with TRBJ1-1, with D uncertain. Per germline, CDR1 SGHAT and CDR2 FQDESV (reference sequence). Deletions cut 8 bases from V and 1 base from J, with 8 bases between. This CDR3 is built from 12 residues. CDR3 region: CASVPQNTEAFF. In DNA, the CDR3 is TGTGCCAGCGTCCCGCAGAACACTGAAGCTTTCTTT.

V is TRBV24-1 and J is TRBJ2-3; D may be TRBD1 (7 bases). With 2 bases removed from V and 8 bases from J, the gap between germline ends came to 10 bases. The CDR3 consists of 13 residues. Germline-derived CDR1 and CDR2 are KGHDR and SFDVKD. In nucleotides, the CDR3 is TGTGCCACCAGTGATTGGAGGGACAGTACGCAGTATTTT. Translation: CATSDWRDSTQYF.

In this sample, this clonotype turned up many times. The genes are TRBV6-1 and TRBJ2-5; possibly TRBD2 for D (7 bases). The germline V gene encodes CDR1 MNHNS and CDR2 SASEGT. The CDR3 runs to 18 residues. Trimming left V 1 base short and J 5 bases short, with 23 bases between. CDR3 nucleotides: TGTGCCAGCAGTGAAGGTTTAGCCGGGGGGCCCTCTTGGGAGACCCAGTACTTC. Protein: CASSEGLAGGPSWETQYF.

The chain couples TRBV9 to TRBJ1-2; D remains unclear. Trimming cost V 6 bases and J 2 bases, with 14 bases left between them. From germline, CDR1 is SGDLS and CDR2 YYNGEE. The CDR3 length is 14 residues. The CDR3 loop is CASTKSPENYGYTF. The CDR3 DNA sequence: TGTGCCAGCACCAAGAGTCCGGAGAACTATGGCTACACCTTC.

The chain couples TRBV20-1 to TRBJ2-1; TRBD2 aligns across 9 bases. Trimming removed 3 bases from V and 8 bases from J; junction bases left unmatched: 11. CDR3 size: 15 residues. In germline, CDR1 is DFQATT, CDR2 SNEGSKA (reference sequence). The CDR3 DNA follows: TGCAGTGCTAGGGCTCGCGGGGGGGCCCTCCATGAGCAGTTCTTC. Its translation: CSARARGGALHEQFF.

As DNA, the CDR3 is TGCGCCAGCAGCCCAGACTACCCCTACAATGAGCAGTTCTTC. It specifies CASSPDYPYNEQFF. This chain joins TRBV5-1 and TRBJ2-1; tentative D call: TRBD2 (5 bases). CDR1 is SGHRS, CDR2 YFSETQ, per germline. This CDR3 has 14 residues. V gave up 4 bases and J gave up 2 bases, with 10 bases separating them.

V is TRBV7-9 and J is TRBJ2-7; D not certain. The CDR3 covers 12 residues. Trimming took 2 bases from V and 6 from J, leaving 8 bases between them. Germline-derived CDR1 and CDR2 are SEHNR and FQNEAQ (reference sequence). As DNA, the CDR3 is TGTGCCAGCAGCTTATTTAGTGGCGAGCAGTACTTC. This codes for CASSLFSGEQYF.

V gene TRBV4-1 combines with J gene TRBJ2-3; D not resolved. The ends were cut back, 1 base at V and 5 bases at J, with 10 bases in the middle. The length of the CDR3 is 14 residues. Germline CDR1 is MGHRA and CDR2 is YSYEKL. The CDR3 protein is CASSQGTFGDTQYF. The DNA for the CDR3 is TGCGCCAGCAGCCAAGGGACGTTCGGAGATACGCAGTATTTT.

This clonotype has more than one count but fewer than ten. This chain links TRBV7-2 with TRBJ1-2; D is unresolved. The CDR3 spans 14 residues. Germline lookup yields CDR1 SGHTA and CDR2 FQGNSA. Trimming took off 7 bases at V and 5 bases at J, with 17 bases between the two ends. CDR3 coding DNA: TGTGCCAGCACTATAGCGGCGAGAGGGTATGGCTACACCTTC. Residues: CASTIAARGYGYTF.